This T cell receptor beta chain was captured by sequencing in a study of cytomegalovirus exposure and HLA in healthy donors. The V segment lost 6 bases and the J segment 8 bases; nucleotides outside the gene matches: 10. CDR3 length: 15 amino acids. CDR1 SQVTM and CDR2 ANQGSEA come from the germline V gene. This clone was seen more than once but under ten times. The PCR contained 60 Vbeta and 13 Jbeta primers. Methods used by the authors: Roughly 12 million shared chains were among roughly 81 million unique TCR beta chains counted in a later analysis. Data came from immunoSEQ multiplex PCR; TCRdb stores just in-frame clones and leaves some out. V and J calls and clone size follow that table, whereas D and trimming were derived from the DNA. This table has around 80,000 clones, around 60% appearing once.

This chain uses TRBV29-1 with TRBJ2-1; 13 positions agree with TRBD2. This clonotype was sampled from a male donor in good health and CMV-seropositive. Specimen: PBMCs. The CDR3, as DNA: TGCAGCGTCGAGACTAGCGGGGGGCGGGGCGATGAGCAGTTCTTC. Residues: CSVETSGGRGDEQFF.